This T cell receptor (beta chain) derives from a study of PD-1 blockade in classical Hodgkin lymphoma. Profiled with immunoSEQ multiplex PCR; TCRdb holds only in-frame clones, not every one. In the table there are about 16,000 clones, around four fifths of which are singletons. Each patient relapsed following autologous stem cell transplantation, and prior brentuximab vedotin exposure differed. Magnetic negative selection purified CD4+ T cells from thawed PBMCs. The source is a human donor with classical Hodgkin lymphoma. The sequenced sample was CD4+ T cells from blood, obtained at baseline.

In DNA form, the CDR3 reads TGCGCCAGCAGCTTCCTCCAAGAGACCCAGTACTTC. Translation: CASSFLQETQYF. The rearrangement uses TRBV5-1 and TRBJ2-5; no clear D. CDR1 is SGHRS, CDR2 YFSETQ, per germline. The CDR3 length is 12 residues. The V end was cut by 2 bases, the J end by 1 base, with 3 bases between.